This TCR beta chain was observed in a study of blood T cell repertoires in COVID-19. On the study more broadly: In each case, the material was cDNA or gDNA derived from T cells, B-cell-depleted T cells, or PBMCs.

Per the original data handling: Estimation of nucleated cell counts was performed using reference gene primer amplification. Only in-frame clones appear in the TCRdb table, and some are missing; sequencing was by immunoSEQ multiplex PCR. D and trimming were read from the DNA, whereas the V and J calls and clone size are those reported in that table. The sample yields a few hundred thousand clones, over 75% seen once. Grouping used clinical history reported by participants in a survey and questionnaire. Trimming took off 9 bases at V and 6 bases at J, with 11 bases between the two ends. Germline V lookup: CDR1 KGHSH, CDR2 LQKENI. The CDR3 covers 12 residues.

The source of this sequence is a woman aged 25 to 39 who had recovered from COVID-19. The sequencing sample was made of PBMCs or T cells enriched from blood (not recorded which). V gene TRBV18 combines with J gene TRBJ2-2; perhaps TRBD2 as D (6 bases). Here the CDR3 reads CASQGGAGELFF. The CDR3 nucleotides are TGTGCCAGTCAAGGCGGGGCCGGGGAGCTGTTTTTT.